This T cell receptor (beta chain) was captured by sequencing in a study of cytomegalovirus exposure and HLA in healthy donors. PCR involved 60 Vbeta and 13 Jbeta primers. As processed by the authors: A later analysis counted 65 million to 80 million unique TCR beta chains, around 12 million shared. The protocol was immunoSEQ multiplex PCR, while the TCRdb copy is restricted to in-frame clones and leaves out a portion. The V and J calls and clone size are taken from that table; D and trimming were inferred from the DNA. The top ten hold approximately 3.8% of the sample, which has 85,000 to 100,000 clones, roughly 73% seen once. Trimming cost V 0 bases and J 15 bases; bases outside gene matches: 9. Germline CDR1 LGHNA, CDR2 YSLEER. This CDR3 comprises 14 residues.

The TCR originated in a woman between 40 and 50 years old in good health and CMV-seronegative. Sequences were obtained from PBMCs. The chain carries TRBV4-3 and TRBJ1-4, with 8 positions matching TRBD1. In DNA form, the CDR3 reads TGCGCCAGCAGCCAAGAGTTCCCGGACAGGGTGATGTTTTTT. It yields the protein CASSQEFPDRVMFF.